The rows below give T cell receptor beta chains drawn from one sample of a study of shared clonotypes between healthy human individuals. Repertoires were generated with immunoSEQ multiplex PCR, while TCRdb's copy carries only in-frame clones and drops some. The sample contains over a million clones, around 97% of which appear only once. The sequencing sample was made of naive CD4+ T cells sorted from blood. The receptors were gathered from a young man in good health. CDR3s include the opening cysteine and the closing phenylalanine or tryptophan.

j_call v_call cdr3_aa
TRBJ2-1 TRBV5-1 CASRTSGTTYNEQFF
TRBJ2-5 TRBV15 CATSRDAKETQYF
TRBJ1-3 TRBV11-2 CASSSLGGYSGNTIYF
TRBJ2-1 TRBV5-4 CASTRESWSSYNEQFF
TRBJ2-7 TRBV7-9 CASSREGLGEQYF
TRBJ2-1 TRBV5-4 CASSSDRPGEQFF
TRBJ1-1 TRBV29-1 CSAARQGGPSEAFF
TRBJ2-7 TRBV18 CASSSRQGQPLVYEQYF
TRBJ2-2 TRBV19 CAGSTVGGTGELFF
TRBJ2-2 TRBV9 CASSVETRGELFF
TRBJ2-7 TRBV15 CATSRVSSSHPYEQYF
TRBJ2-1 TRBV5-1 CASSSNTGNEQFF
TRBJ2-5 TRBV28 CASSLGGGPSETQYF
TRBJ2-7 TRBV5-1 CASSLTAGSSYEQYF
TRBJ2-4 TRBV5-1 CASSLTTGTGGGIQYF
TRBJ2-7 TRBV27 CASSSRPPPSSYEQYF
TRBJ1-5 TRBV1 CTSSQDEQRGNQPQHF
TRBJ1-1 TRBV4-1 CASSHPGRNTEAFF
TRBJ2-1 TRBV5-1 CASSLGSLAGTYNEQFF
TRBJ2-1 TRBV29-1 CSVEDYPEQFF
TRBJ2-2 TRBV7-2 CASSSNRAGGELFF
TRBJ1-3 TRBV9 CASSPGQSSGNTIYF
TRBJ1-1 TRBV6-1 CASNPRPTEAFF
TRBJ2-2 TRBV19 CASSTQGLLENTGELFF
TRBJ2-1 TRBV11-2 CASSLHYGKTNSYNEQFF
TRBJ1-2 TRBV27 CASKMTGYGYTF
TRBJ2-7 TRBV27 CASSSPPGLAGAYEQYF
TRBJ2-3 TRBV10-3 CAISDRGSEDTQYF
TRBJ2-1 TRBV28 CASSLDLGGGGYEQFF
TRBJ2-1 TRBV14 CASSPPGTSGRIYNEQFF
TRBJ1-5 TRBV28 CASMGVGNQPQHF
TRBJ2-7 TRBV5-5 CASSLGLAKTYEQYF
TRBJ1-3 TRBV18 CASSPQTHRASGNTIYF
TRBJ2-2 TRBV18 CASTPTREIGELFF
TRBJ2-5 TRBV28 CASSNSGTGQETQYF